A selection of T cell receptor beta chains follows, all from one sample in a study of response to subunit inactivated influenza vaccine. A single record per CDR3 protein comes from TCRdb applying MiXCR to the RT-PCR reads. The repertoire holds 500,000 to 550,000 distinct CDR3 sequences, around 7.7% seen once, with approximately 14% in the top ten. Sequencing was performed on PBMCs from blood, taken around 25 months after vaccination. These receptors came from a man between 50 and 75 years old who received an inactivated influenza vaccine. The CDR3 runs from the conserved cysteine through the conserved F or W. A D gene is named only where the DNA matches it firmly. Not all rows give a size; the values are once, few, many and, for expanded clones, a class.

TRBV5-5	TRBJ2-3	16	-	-	TGTGCCAGCAGCTCCGGGCTACTCCTCAACACAGATACGCAGTATTTT	CASSSGLLLNTDTQYF
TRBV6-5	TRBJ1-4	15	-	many	TGTGCCAGCAGTTACTCGGGACCGCCGAATGAAAAACTGTTTTTT	CASSYSGPPNEKLFF
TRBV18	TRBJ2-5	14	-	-	TGTGCCAGCTCACGCAGCGGAGCGCAAGAGACCCAGTACTTC	CASSRSGAQETQYF
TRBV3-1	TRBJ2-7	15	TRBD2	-	TGTGCCAGCAGCCAAGGGCGCGGGGGGATCTACGAGCAGTACTTC	CASSQGRGGIYEQYF
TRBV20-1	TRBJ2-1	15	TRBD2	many	TGCAGTGCTAGCCCAGCGGGAGCCACTCAGGGGGAGCAGTTCTTC	CSASPAGATQGEQFF
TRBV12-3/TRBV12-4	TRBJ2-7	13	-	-	TGTGCCAGCAGTCCTTACAAGAGTTACGAGCAGTACTTC	CASSPYKSYEQYF
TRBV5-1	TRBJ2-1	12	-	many	TGCGCCAGCAGCCGTGAGTACAATGAGCAGTTCTTC	CASSREYNEQFF
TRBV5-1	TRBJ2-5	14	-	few	TGCGCCAGCAGCATAGGACGGTACCAAGAGACCCAGTACTTC	CASSIGRYQETQYF
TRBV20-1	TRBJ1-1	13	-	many	TGCAGTGCCCTTGGCACCCAGAGCACTGAAGCTTTCTTT	CSALGTQSTEAFF
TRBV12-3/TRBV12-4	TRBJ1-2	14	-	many	TGTGCCAGCAGTTTAGGGGGGGCCAACTATGGCTACACCTTC	CASSLGGANYGYTF
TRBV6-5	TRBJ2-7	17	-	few	TGTGCCAGCAGTTATTCGGGTATTCCGGACAGCCCCTACGAGCAGTACTTC	CASSYSGIPDSPYEQYF
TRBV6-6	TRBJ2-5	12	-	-	TGTGCCAGCAGTTACTTGGATGAGACCCAGTACTTC	CASSYLDETQYF
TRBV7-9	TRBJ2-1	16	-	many	TGTGCCAGCAGTTCTACGCGGTCGGACATCAACAATGAGCAGTTCTTC	CASSSTRSDINNEQFF
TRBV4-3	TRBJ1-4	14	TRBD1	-	TGCGCCAGCAGCCCAGGGGGGATAAATGAAAAACTGTTTTTT	CASSPGGINEKLFF
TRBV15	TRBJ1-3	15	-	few	TGTGCCACCAGCCCAAACCCATCCGCGGGAAACACCATATATTTT	CATSPNPSAGNTIYF
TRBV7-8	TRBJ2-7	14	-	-	TGTGCCAGCAGCTTAGTGCAGGCTGCGTACGAGCAGTACTTC	CASSLVQAAYEQYF
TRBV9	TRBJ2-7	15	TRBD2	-	TGTGCCAGCAGCGTGTCTAGCGGTCAAAACTACGAGCAGTACTTC	CASSVSSGQNYEQYF
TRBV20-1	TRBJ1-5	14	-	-	TGCAGTGCTAGAGAAGGGAATGGCAATCAGCCCCAGCATTTT	CSAREGNGNQPQHF
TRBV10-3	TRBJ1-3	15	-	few	TGTGCCATCAGTGTCGAGCCGGGGTACGGAAACACCATATATTTT	CAISVEPGYGNTIYF
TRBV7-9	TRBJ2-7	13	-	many	TGTGCCAGCAGCCACACAGGGCCCCACGAGCAGTACTTC	CASSHTGPHEQYF
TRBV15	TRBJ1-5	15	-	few	TGTGCCACCAGCAGAGACAAGGGGTTCAATCAGCCCCAGCATTTT	CATSRDKGFNQPQHF
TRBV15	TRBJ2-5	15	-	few	TGTGCCACCAGCAGGACCCCCGCGGATTCCGGGACCCAGTACTTC	CATSRTPADSGTQYF
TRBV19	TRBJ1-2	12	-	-	TGTGCCAGTAGCCTCTGGGACCGAGCATCATCCTTC	CASSLWDRASSF
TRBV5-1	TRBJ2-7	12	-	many	TGCGCCAGCAGATCGTCTAGCTACGAGCAGTACTTC	CASRSSSYEQYF
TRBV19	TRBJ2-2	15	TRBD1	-	TGTGCCAGTAGTACGCGGACAGGGATGACCGGGGAGCTGTTTTTT	CASSTRTGMTGELFF
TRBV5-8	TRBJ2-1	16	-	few	TGTGCCAGCAGTTCGTGGGCCGGGAGACGGGGCAATGAGCAGTTCTTC	CASSSWAGRRGNEQFF